What follows are 9 T cell receptor beta chains derived from one specimen sequenced in a study of OX40 agonist ivuxolimab in advanced cancers. TCRdb keeps only in-frame clones here, not all; method: immunoSEQ multiplex PCR. The sample yields some 10,000 clones, about three quarters seen once. Sequencing used CD4+ or CD8+ T cells sorted from blood, obtained in a trial of the OX40 agonist ivuxolimab. The receptors derive from an adult with an advanced solid tumor such as melanoma, head and neck, liver or kidney cancer.

There are a few counts of this clone. This chain joins TRBV11-3 and TRBJ1-2, with D possibly being TRBD1 (5 bases). The V gene's germline CDR1 is SGHNT and CDR2 YENEEA. With 5 bases removed from V and 0 bases from J, the gap between germline ends came to 13 bases. The CDR3 runs to 15 residues. CDR3 residues: CASSPWGGTNYGYTF. The CDR3 region has the DNA TGTGCCAGCAGCCCCTGGGGGGGGACTAACTATGGCTACACCTTC. Complete variable domain (other parts from reference TRBV11-3 and TRBJ1-2): EAGVVQSPRYKIIEKKQPVAFWCNPISGHNTLYWYLQNLGQGPELLIRYENEEAVDDSQLPKDRFSAERLKGVDSTLKIQPAELGDSAVYLCASSPWGGTNYGYTFGSGTRLTVV.

The rearrangement joins TRBV6-5 to TRBJ2-1; tentatively, D is TRBD2 (6 bases). Trimming took off 2 bases at V and 6 bases at J, with 14 bases between the two ends. This CDR3 contains 15 residues. The germline V gene encodes CDR1 MNHEY and CDR2 SVGAGI. The CDR3 here is CASSYQERGFNEQFF. The CDR3 DNA follows: TGTGCCAGCAGTTACCAGGAACGGGGGTTCAATGAGCAGTTCTTC.

This clone was seen just once. The CDR3 coding sequence is TGTGCCAGTACCTCAGGGAACTTCGTCTCCTATAATTCACCCCTCCACTTT. Its protein product is CASTSGNFVSYNSPLHF. This chain links TRBV19 with TRBJ1-6; D may be TRBD1 (5 bases). The germline CDR1 and CDR2 sequences are LNHDA and SQIVND (reference sequence). This CDR3 has 17 amino acids. V dropped 7 bases and J dropped 0 bases, with 16 bases sitting between them.

The CDR3 bases are TGTGCCAGCAGCGTAACCCCTTTGAACACTGAAGCTTTCTTT. Protein sequence: CASSVTPLNTEAFF. This chain uses TRBV9 with TRBJ1-1; D gene uncertain. The CDR3 has 14 amino acids. Germline CDR1 reads SGDLS; CDR2 reads YYNGEE. The V end was cut by 1 base, the J end by 0 bases, with 7 bases between. The whole variable domain, remainder taken from reference TRBV9 and TRBJ1-1, is DSGVTQTPKHLITATGQRVTLRCSPRSGDLSVYWYQQSLDQGLQFLIQYYNGEERAKGNILERFSAQQFPDLHSELNLSSLELGDSALYFCASSVTPLNTEAFFGQGTRLTVV.

This sequence joins TRBV18 and TRBJ1-1; the D is unclear. The V and J ends lost 2 bases and 3 bases respectively, with 19 bases between them. The germline gives CDR1 KGHSH, CDR2 LQKENI. The CDR3 consists of 17 residues. The CDR3: CASSPTLSVLTDTEAFF. CDR3 bases: TGTGCCAGCTCACCAACACTTTCGGTCCTCACGGACACTGAAGCTTTCTTT.

The gene calls are TRBV6-1 and TRBJ1-1; D unresolved. The V gene lost 2 bases and the J gene lost 0 bases, with 10 bases spanning the gap. CDR3 size: 15 residues. Germline V gene data show CDR1 as MNHNS and CDR2 as SASEGT. Here the CDR3 reads CASSEWQAMNTEAFF. The CDR3 bases are TGTGCCAGCAGTGAATGGCAGGCGATGAACACTGAAGCTTTCTTT.

CDR3 coding DNA: TGTGCCAGCTGCCTTAGTATAGATACGCAGTATTTT. It is translated as CASCLSIDTQYF. The V call is TRBV2, the J call TRBJ2-3; D unresolved. The ends were cut back, 8 bases at V and 5 bases at J, with 11 bases in the middle. The CDR3 is made up of 12 amino acids. From germline, CDR1 is SNHLY and CDR2 FYNNEI.

CDR3 DNA sequence: TGTGCCAGTAGCGGGGGGGGCAACGAGCAGTACTTC. This codes for CASSGGGNEQYF. This rearrangement joins TRBV19 to TRBJ2-7; TRBD2 matches 8 bases. The CDR3 length is 12 residues. The germline V gene has CDR1 LNHDA and CDR2 SQIVND (reference sequence). V gave up 6 bases and J gave up 5 bases; unmatched junction bases: 3. The full variable domain, rest sourced from reference TRBV19 and TRBJ2-7, is DGGITQSPKYLFRKEGQNVTLSCEQNLNHDAMYWYRQDPGQGLRLIYYSQIVNDFQKGDIAEGYSVSREKKESFPLTVTSAQKNPTAFYLCASSGGGNEQYFGPGTRLTVT.

The CDR3 nucleotides read TGTGCCAGTAGTCTGAGGGGATCGAATAATTCACCCCTCCACTTT. It is translated as CASSLRGSNNSPLHF. The gene calls are TRBV19 and TRBJ1-6; D is perhaps TRBD1 (5 bases). The CDR3 is made up of 15 amino acids. V was trimmed by 5 bases and J by 5 bases, leaving 13 bases between them. CDR1 and CDR2 (germline): LNHDA, SQIVND (reference sequence).